This entry describes one T cell receptor (beta chain). What it binds is not known. As for the donors, each was a healthy bone marrow donor. This sample was taken from a study of cytomegalovirus exposure and HLA in healthy donors. Notes on the study in general: Rare TCR sequences dominated, though some public TCRs recurred in many donors. The authors judged a highly shared variant cluster likely a sequencing artifact. When the data were analyzed later, several of the most significant clusters appeared to be linked to common viral pathogens.

PCR involved 60 Vbeta and 13 Jbeta primers. The assay was immunoSEQ multiplex PCR, and TCRdb's table has in-frame clones only and misses some. This table holds under 40,000 clones, roughly 81% found once. Source material: PBMCs. This TCR was recovered from a woman aged 40 to 50 in good health and CMV-seronegative.

The CDR3 reads CASSQLAGVQETQYF. The CDR3 bases are TGCGCCAGCAGCCAGTTAGCGGGGGTCCAAGAGACCCAGTACTTC. The chain joins TRBV4-1 to TRBJ2-5; TRBD2 matches 9 bases. The CDR3 has 15 amino acids. Germline CDR1 reads MGHRA; CDR2 reads YSYEKL. V lost 3 bases to trimming and J lost 1 base; unmatched junction nucleotides: 3.